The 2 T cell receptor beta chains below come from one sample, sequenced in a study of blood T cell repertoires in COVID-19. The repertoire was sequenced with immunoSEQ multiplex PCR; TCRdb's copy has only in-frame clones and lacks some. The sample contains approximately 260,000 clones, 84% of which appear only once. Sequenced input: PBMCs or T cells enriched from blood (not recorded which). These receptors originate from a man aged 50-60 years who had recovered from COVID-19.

The CDR3 DNA reads TGTGCCAGCAGCTTATCTGGGGGGTTCGGGACTGAAGCTTTCTTT. Amino acid sequence: CASSLSGGFGTEAFF. J is TRBJ1-1 and V is TRBV7-9; the D gene is possibly TRBD1 (5 bases). V was shortened by 2 bases and J by 5 bases, with 15 bases between the two germline ends. In germline, CDR1 is SEHNR, CDR2 FQNEAQ (reference sequence). CDR3 size: 15 residues.

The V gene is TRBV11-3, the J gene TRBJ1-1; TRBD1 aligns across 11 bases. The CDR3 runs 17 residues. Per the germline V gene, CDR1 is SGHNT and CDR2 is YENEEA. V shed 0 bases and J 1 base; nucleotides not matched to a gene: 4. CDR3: CASSLDLGTGGNTEAFF. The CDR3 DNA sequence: TGTGCCAGCAGCTTAGATCTTGGGACAGGGGGGAACACTGAAGCTTTCTTT.